This TCR beta chain was captured by sequencing in a study of T cell responses to AZD1222 COVID-19 vaccine. Clones were read by immunoSEQ multiplex PCR, and TCRdb kept only the in-frame ones, dropping some. The sample has about 270,000 clones; approximately 94% are singletons. Study results and limitations: Seropositivity was recorded at baseline in only five to seven AZD1222 recipients.

For this clone: Its antigen is still unknown.

This specimen was peripheral blood, taken 28 days after the second AZD1222 dose. This TCR derives from an adult who received the AZD1222 COVID-19 vaccine.

Here the CDR3 reads CSVGPGQVDRNYGYTF. DNA for the CDR3: TGCAGCGTTGGGCCGGGACAGGTTGATCGGAACTATGGCTACACCTTC. The chain couples TRBV29-1 to TRBJ1-2, with 8 bases matching TRBD1. The CDR3 extends over 16 amino acids. In germline, CDR1 is SQVTM, CDR2 ANQGSEA. V was clipped by 4 bases and J by 2 bases; unmatched bases: 12. Using reference TRBV29-1 and TRBJ1-2 for the parts outside the CDR3, the full variable domain is SAVISQKPSRDICQRGTSLTIQCQVDSQVTMMFWYRQQPGQSLTLIATANQGSEATYESGFVIDKFPISRPNLTFSTLTVSNMSPEDSSIYLCSVGPGQVDRNYGYTFGSGTRLTVV.